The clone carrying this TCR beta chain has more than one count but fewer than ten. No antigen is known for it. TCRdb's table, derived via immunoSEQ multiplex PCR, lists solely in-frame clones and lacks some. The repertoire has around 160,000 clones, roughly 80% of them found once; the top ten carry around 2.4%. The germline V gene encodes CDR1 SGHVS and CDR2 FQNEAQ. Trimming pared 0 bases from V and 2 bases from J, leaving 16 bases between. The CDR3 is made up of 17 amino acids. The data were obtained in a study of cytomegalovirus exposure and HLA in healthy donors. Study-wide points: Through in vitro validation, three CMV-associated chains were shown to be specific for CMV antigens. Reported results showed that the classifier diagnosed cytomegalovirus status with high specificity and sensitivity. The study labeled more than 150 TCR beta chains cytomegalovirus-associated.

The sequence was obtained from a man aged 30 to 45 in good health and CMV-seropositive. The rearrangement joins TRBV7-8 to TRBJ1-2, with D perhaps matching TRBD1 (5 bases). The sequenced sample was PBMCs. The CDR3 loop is CASSLAAAGRMNYGYTF. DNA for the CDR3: TGTGCCAGCAGCTTAGCCGCGGCAGGGAGGATGAACTATGGCTACACCTTC.